The sequence of this T cell receptor beta chain was determined in a study of blood T cell repertoires in COVID-19 (TCRdb year 2020). Concerning the study at large: Collaborator samples came from the United States, Italy and Spain and covered acute and convalescent phases of COVID-19. The samples were drawn from two sources: the first 160 participants of the ongoing ImmuneRACE study, and approximately 1,300 subjects contributed by 6 global collaborators. Where available, HLA class I and class II types were taken from metadata supplied by the sample provider and were not determined by assay-based typing. Subjects who had been exposed to COVID-19, were actively infected with it, or had recovered from it provided the deeply sampled blood TCRbeta repertoires that made up the dataset. The prospective study material was composed of cDNA or gDNA derived from T cells, B-cell-depleted T cells, or PBMCs. The sample metadata nearly always contained a de-identified subject ID, COVID-19 status, age in years and sex. A freely available public database, intended as a resource for researchers studying the immune response to SARS-CoV-2, is where the repertoires were released. The investigation overall reported the following: How much clinical and demographic metadata was included differed by source and by participant, and the metadata was provided uncurated.

The germline V gene (reference sequence) specifies SEHNR as CDR1 and FQNEAQ as CDR2. Including cysteine and phenylalanine, the CDR3 has 13 amino acids. Just the 39-base CDR3 DNA is kept, in frame starting at base 1. The V end loses 1 base and the J end loses 7 bases, and a stretch of 9 bases separates them. Whole blood was collected in K2EDTA tubes by collaborating institutions according to the institutions' own protocols. For TCRbeta analysis, collaborator samples were shipped as frozen whole blood, as isolated PBMCs, or as DNA extracted from either sample type. TCRbeta CDR3 regions were amplified from genomic DNA by means of the immunoSEQ Assay, a bias-controlled multiplex PCR. From the authors' description of their analysis: The number of nucleated cells in each sample was estimated by amplification of reference gene primers within the assay. To quantify the absolute abundance of each unique TCRbeta CDR3 rearrangement, sequence reads were collapsed and filtered. For each sample, productive Simpson clonality was calculated as the square root of Simpson's diversity index across productive rearrangements. Drawn from immuneACCESS, this table holds only the in-frame rearrangements with V and J called that TCRdb kept. Clones are partly lost; checked studies trace under half to an unresolved V gene and leave the rest unexplained. D and trimming were read from the DNA, whereas the V and J calls and clone size are those reported in that table. Here the sample has some 100,000 clones; 60% to 85% occur a single time. 5.5% to 7% of the sample goes to the ten largest clones.

Concerning this clone itself: This receptor's antigen is unknown. The input lacks base qualities; no much larger clone sits a single base away.

The specimen sequenced was peripheral blood. The origin of this receptor is a man aged 65-85 years with acute or convalescent COVID-19. The chain was built from TRBV7-9 and TRBJ2-3; the D gene lacks a confident call. In nucleotide form, the sequence is TGTGCCAGCAGCTTAGATCTAGTAAATACGCAGTATTTT. Its protein is CASSLDLVNTQYF.